The 24 T cell receptor beta chains below all came from one sample that was sequenced in a study of T cells after yellow fever vaccination. A single record per CDR3 protein comes from TCRdb applying MiXCR to the 5' RACE reads. This table has around 600,000 distinct CDR3 sequences, more than 9% appearing once. This specimen consisted of PBMCs, obtained on the day of the yellow fever booster vaccination. The source of these receptors is a young man who received the YFV17D yellow fever vaccine.

This clonotype has a handful of counts. The V call is TRBV20-1, the J call TRBJ1-1; maybe TRBD1 (6 bases). Trimming stripped 1 base from V and 1 base from J, with 10 bases between. Germline V lookup: CDR1 DFQATT, CDR2 SNEGSKA (reference sequence). This CDR3 is 14 amino acids long. The DNA of the CDR3 is TGCAGTGCTAGAGCCGGACAGTCGAACACTGAAGCTTTCTTT. The encoded protein is CSARAGQSNTEAFF.

In its sample, this clonotype was seen many times. V and J are TRBV5-1 and TRBJ2-1, with 8 positions matching TRBD1. The V segment lost 0 bases and the J segment 4 bases; nucleotides outside the gene matches: 3. Germline-derived CDR1 and CDR2 are SGHRS and YFSETQ. The CDR3 has 15 amino acids. Here the CDR3 reads CASSLVWTGYNEQFF. CDR3 coding DNA: TGCGCCAGCAGCTTGGTTTGGACAGGGTACAATGAGCAGTTCTTC.

This sequence joins TRBV19 and TRBJ2-2; D tentatively fits TRBD1 or TRBD2 (6 bases each). CDR1 is LNHDA, CDR2 SQIVND, per germline (reference sequence). V was cut by 4 bases and J by 5 bases, with 17 bases left in between. The CDR3 contains 16 residues. The DNA for the CDR3 is TGTGCCAGTAGTAATGCGGGAAGGGGGAAAACCGGGGAGCTGTTTTTT. Encoded protein: CASSNAGRGKTGELFF.

Ten or more counts support this clonotype. The chain links TRBV12-3 or TRBV12-4 to TRBJ2-5; D perhaps matches TRBD2 (6 bases). The CDR3 covers 14 residues. V lost 3 bases to trimming and J lost 2 bases, with 10 bases between them. CDR3 sequence: CASSFPGVQETQYF. DNA of the CDR3: TGTGCCAGCAGTTTCCCGGGAGTTCAAGAGACCCAGTACTTC.

In this sample, this clonotype turned up a few times. This chain uses TRBV11-2 with TRBJ2-1; 10 positions agree with TRBD1. Germline V gene data show CDR1 as SGHAT and CDR2 as FQNNGV. The CDR3 is 20 residues long. Losses at the gene ends were 3 bases for V and 3 bases for J; bases not matched to a gene: 17. For the CDR3, the DNA is TGTGCCAGCAGCTTGGGTAGGACAGGGGGATTAGCGGGGCGCTACAATGAGCAGTTCTTC. Encoded protein: CASSLGRTGGLAGRYNEQFF.

The V and J genes are TRBV7-2 and TRBJ2-2; D might be TRBD1 or TRBD2, each matching 6 bases. V was cut by 3 bases and J by 7 bases, with 15 bases left in between. Germline CDR1 is SGHTA and CDR2 is FQGNSA. The CDR3 runs 15 residues. The CDR3 protein is CASSLLGGPGGELFF. The CDR3 bases are TGTGCCAGCAGCTTGCTTGGGGGGCCGGGCGGGGAGCTGTTTTTT.

The CDR3 loop is CASSFVGVDEKLFF. In DNA, the CDR3 is TGCGCCAGCAGCTTTGTTGGAGTGGATGAAAAACTGTTTTTT. This chain joins TRBV5-1 and TRBJ1-4; D is uncertain. The V gene's germline CDR1 is SGHRS and CDR2 YFSETQ. V shed 2 bases and J shed 6 bases, with 11 bases lying between them. The CDR3 consists of 14 residues.

This clonotype was counted a few times. The chain employs TRBV5-5 and TRBJ2-7; no clear D. The CDR3 sequence is 12 residues long. Germline V lookup: CDR1 SGHKS, CDR2 YYEKEE (reference sequence). With 1 base removed from V and 11 bases from J, the gap between germline ends came to 13 bases. CDR3 region: CASSLQTGKEYF. The CDR3 bases are TGTGCCAGCAGCTTGCAGACTGGCAAGGAGTACTTC.

This clonotype was counted only a few times. CDR3 sequence (DNA): TGTGCCAGCAGCCTGGGGCGTTGGGAACCGCCCCAGCATTTT. Its translation is CASSLGRWEPPQHF. V usage is TRBV7-2 and J usage is TRBJ1-5; D may be TRBD1 (5 bases). The germline V gene encodes CDR1 SGHTA and CDR2 FQGNSA. The CDR3 sequence is 14 residues long. V was cut by 5 bases and J by 9 bases, with 17 bases left in between.

This clonotype was detected only a few times. This chain joins TRBV20-1 and TRBJ1-5; the D gene is possibly TRBD1 (5 bases). The CDR3 has 15 amino acids. Per the germline V gene, CDR1 is DFQATT and CDR2 is SNEGSKA (reference sequence). V lost 3 bases and J 2 bases, leaving 14 bases between the germline ends. This chain's CDR3 is CSASYGKGGNQPQHF. CDR3 sequence (DNA): TGCAGTGCTAGTTATGGCAAAGGGGGCAATCAGCCCCAGCATTTT.

This clonotype was found many times. This chain links TRBV24-1 with TRBJ2-2; TRBD2 might be the D (5 bases). The CDR3 length is 14 residues. The V and J ends lost 4 bases and 3 bases respectively, with 8 bases between them. Looked up from germline, CDR1 is KGHDR and CDR2 is SFDVKD. CDR3 DNA: TGTGCCACCAGTGAAACGCGGGACACCGGGGAGCTGTTTTTT. It encodes CATSETRDTGELFF.

Only a few counts were recorded for this clonotype. This chain connects TRBV24-1 to TRBJ1-2; D remains ambiguous. Trimming took 9 bases from V and 7 from J, leaving 14 bases between them. Germline assignment: CDR1 KGHDR and CDR2 SFDVKD. There are 12 residues in the CDR3. The CDR3 nucleotides are TGTGCCACCTCCTACGGACCGGGTGGCTACACCTTC. Translated: CATSYGPGGYTF.

The J gene is TRBJ1-1, the V gene TRBV7-8; no clear D gene. CDR1 is SGHVS, CDR2 FQNEAQ, per germline. Trimming stripped 0 bases from V and 8 bases from J, with 16 bases between. This CDR3 comprises 15 residues. For the CDR3, the DNA is TGTGCCAGCAGCTTAGCGACTTCCCCCGGGATGGAAGCTTTCTTT. Translated, it gives CASSLATSPGMEAFF.

This clonotype was recorded at least ten times. V and J are TRBV7-9 and TRBJ2-1; D ambiguous. The CDR3 length is 12 residues. Germline lookup yields CDR1 SEHNR and CDR2 FQNEAQ (reference sequence). V dropped 5 bases and J dropped 8 bases, with 10 bases sitting between them. Written as DNA, the CDR3 is TGTGCCAGCAGCATTCCAACGCATGAGCAGTTCTTC. Encoded protein: CASSIPTHEQFF.

The rearrangement joins TRBV4-3 to TRBJ1-5; unclear D gene. Germline CDR1 LGHNA, CDR2 YSLEER. V lost 0 bases and J lost 6, with 12 bases in between. The CDR3 loop spans 15 amino acids. CDR3 DNA sequence: TGCGCCAGCAGCCAAGAATTGGTTGGAAGTCAGCCCCAGCATTTT. Protein product: CASSQELVGSQPQHF.

There are a few counts of this clonotype. V is TRBV29-1 and J is TRBJ1-4; 10 nucleotides line up with TRBD1. Per germline, CDR1 SQVTM and CDR2 ANQGSEA. The CDR3 totals 13 residues. The V gene end was trimmed by 6 bases and the J gene end by 7 bases; junction bases not matched to a gene: 5. The CDR3 DNA reads TGCAGCGTGGCGGGACAGGGGCTTGAAAAACTGTTTTTT. This codes for CSVAGQGLEKLFF.

The V call is TRBV28, the J call TRBJ2-2, with TRBD2 identical over 10 bases. The germline V gene has CDR1 MDHEN and CDR2 SYDVKM. The CDR3 runs 17 residues. Trimming at V came to 5 bases and at J to 5 bases, leaving 11 bases not matched to a gene. CDR3 coding DNA: TGTGCCAGCAGTCCAGCTAGCGGGAGAAGTTGGACCGGGGAGCTGTTTTTT. It specifies CASSPASGRSWTGELFF.

The genes are TRBV29-1 and TRBJ2-1; D remains unclear. CDR1 and CDR2 (germline): SQVTM, ANQGSEA. Trimming took 4 bases from V and 6 from J, leaving 7 bases between them. This CDR3 contains 11 residues. The CDR3 DNA reads TGCAGCGTTGTTTCCCTCAATGAGCAGTTCTTC. Translation gives CSVVSLNEQFF.

The V gene is TRBV15, the J gene TRBJ1-5, with D hard to call. This CDR3 has 14 residues. Trimming cost V 0 bases and J 5 bases, with 8 bases left between them. Germline-derived CDR1 and CDR2 are LNHNV and YYDKDF (reference sequence). CDR3 protein: CATSRDYTHQPQHF. CDR3 sequence (DNA): TGTGCCACCAGCAGAGATTACACCCATCAGCCCCAGCATTTT.

The sample holds many counts of this clonotype. V gene TRBV19 combines with J gene TRBJ2-3; D gene uncertain. CDR3 length: 11 amino acids. Deletions cut 3 bases from V and 5 bases from J, with 3 bases between. Per germline, CDR1 LNHDA and CDR2 SQIVND (reference sequence). In DNA, the CDR3 is TGTGCCAGTAGTATTGAAGATACGCAGTATTTT. Translated: CASSIEDTQYF.

This chain connects TRBV12-3 or TRBV12-4 to TRBJ2-7; D is ambiguous. V lost 8 bases to trimming and J lost 4 bases, with 18 bases between them. This CDR3 spans 14 amino acids. This CDR3 reads CASRDQEMSYEQYF. The CDR3 DNA follows: TGTGCCAGCCGAGACCAAGAGATGAGTTACGAGCAGTACTTC.

This clonotype was observed a handful of times. This chain uses TRBV27 with TRBJ2-2, with D perhaps matching TRBD2 (6 bases). V was trimmed by 1 base and J by 9 bases, leaving 9 bases between them. The germline gives CDR1 MNHEY, CDR2 SMNVEV (reference sequence). The CDR3 loop spans 13 amino acids. The DNA for the CDR3 is TGTGCCAGCAGTTTATACCGGGACTGGGAGCTGTTTTTT. This gives the protein CASSLYRDWELFF.

This clonotype was seen only a few times. The rearrangement links TRBV20-1 to TRBJ1-5; no definite D call. V dropped 0 bases and J dropped 4 bases, with 4 bases sitting between them. The CDR3 is made up of 12 amino acids. Germline-derived CDR1 and CDR2 are DFQATT and SNEGSKA (reference sequence). CDR3 region: CSARDTNQPQHF. The DNA of the CDR3 is TGCAGTGCTAGAGACACAAATCAGCCCCAGCATTTT.

This clonotype was found a few times. The chain employs TRBV7-9 and TRBJ2-3; 11 positions agree with TRBD2. V dropped 5 bases and J dropped 5; count of bases not matched to a gene: 6. The germline V gene has CDR1 SEHNR and CDR2 FQNEAQ (reference sequence). This CDR3 spans 15 amino acids. The CDR3 loop is CASSRAGTSGDTQYF. The CDR3 region has the DNA TGTGCCAGCAGCCGAGCCGGGACTAGCGGAGATACGCAGTATTTT.